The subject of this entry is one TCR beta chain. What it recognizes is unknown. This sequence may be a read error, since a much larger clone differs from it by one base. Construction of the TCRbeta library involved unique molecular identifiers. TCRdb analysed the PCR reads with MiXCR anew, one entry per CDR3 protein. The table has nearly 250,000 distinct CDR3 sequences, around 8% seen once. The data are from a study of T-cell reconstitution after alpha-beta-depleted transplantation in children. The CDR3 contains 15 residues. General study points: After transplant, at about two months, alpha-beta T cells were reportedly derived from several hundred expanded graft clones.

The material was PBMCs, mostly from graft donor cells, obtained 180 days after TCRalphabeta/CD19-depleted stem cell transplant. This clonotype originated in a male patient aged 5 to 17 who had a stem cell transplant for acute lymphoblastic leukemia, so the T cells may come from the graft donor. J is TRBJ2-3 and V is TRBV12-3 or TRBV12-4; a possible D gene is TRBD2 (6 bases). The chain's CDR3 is CASSLVAASTDPQYF. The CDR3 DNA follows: TGTGCCAGCAGTTTAGTAGCGGCTAGCACAGATCCGCAGTATTTT.